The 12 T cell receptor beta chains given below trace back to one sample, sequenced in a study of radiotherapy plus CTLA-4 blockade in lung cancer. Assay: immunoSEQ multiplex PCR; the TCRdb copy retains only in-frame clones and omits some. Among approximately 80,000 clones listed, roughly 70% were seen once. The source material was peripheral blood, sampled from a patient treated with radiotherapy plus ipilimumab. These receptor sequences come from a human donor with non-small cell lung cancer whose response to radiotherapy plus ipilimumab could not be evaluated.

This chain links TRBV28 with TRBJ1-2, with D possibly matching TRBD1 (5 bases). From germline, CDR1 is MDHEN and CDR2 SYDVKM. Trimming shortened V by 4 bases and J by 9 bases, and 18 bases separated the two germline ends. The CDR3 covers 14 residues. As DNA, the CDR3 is TGTGCCAGCAGTTCGCCCCCAGGGTTCATGAGCTACACCTTC. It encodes CASSSPPGFMSYTF.

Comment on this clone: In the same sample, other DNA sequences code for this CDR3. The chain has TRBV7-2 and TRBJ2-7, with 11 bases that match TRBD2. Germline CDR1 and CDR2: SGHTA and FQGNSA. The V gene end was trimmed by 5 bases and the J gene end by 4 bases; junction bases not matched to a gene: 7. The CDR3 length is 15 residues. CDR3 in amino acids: CASSPGLAGTYEQYF. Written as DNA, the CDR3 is TGTGCCAGCAGCCCTGGACTAGCGGGCACGTACGAGCAGTACTTC.

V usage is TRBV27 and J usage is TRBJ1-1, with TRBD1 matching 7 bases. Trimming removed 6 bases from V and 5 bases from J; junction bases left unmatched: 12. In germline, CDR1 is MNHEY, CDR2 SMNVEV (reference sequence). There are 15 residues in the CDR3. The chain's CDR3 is CASSSPTTGKTEAFF. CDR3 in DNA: TGTGCCAGCAGCTCCCCAACGACAGGGAAAACTGAAGCTTTCTTT.

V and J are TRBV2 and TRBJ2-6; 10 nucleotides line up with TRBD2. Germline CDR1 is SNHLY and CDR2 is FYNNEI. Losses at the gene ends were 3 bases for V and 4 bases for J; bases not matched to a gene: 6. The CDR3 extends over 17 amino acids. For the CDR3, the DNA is TGTGCCAGCAGTGACCTAGCGGGGGCTAGGGGGGCCAACGTCCTGACTTTC. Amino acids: CASSDLAGARGANVLTF.

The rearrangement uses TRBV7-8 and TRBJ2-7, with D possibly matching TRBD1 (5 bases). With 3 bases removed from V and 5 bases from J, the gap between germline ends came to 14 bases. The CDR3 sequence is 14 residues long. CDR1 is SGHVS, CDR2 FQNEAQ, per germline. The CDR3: CASSLGPHHNEQYF. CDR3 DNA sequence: TGTGCCAGCAGCTTGGGGCCACATCACAACGAGCAGTACTTC.

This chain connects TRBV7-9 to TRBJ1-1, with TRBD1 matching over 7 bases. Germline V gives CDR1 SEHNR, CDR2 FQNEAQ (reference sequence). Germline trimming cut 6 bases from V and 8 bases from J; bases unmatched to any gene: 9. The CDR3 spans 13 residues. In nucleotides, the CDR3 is TGTGCCAGCAGTCTAGCCAGGGACAGCGAAGCTTTCTTT. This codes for CASSLARDSEAFF. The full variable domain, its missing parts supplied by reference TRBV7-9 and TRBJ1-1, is DTGVSQNPRHKITKRGQNVTFRCDPISEHNRLYWYRQTLGQGPEFLTYFQNEAQLEKSRLLSDRFSAERPKGSFSTLEIQRTEQGDSAMYLCASSLARDSEAFFGQGTRLTVV.

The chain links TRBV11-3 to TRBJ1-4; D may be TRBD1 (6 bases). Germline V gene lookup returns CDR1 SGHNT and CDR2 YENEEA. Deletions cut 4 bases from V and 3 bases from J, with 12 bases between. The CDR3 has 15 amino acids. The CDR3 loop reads CASSSMGASNEKLFF. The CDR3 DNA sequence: TGTGCCAGCAGCTCGATGGGGGCGTCTAATGAAAAACTGTTTTTT.

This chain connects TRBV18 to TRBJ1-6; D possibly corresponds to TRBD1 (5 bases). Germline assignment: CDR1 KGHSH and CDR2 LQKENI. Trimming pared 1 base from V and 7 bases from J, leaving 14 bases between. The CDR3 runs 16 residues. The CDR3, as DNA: TGTGCCAGCTCACCACTCTTAAGGGGCCCGAATTCACCCCTCCACTTT. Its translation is CASSPLLRGPNSPLHF.

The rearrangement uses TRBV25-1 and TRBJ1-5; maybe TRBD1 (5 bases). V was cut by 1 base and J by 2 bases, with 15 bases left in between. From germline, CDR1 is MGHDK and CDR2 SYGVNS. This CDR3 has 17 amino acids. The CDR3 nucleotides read TGTGCCAGCAGTGAATTGGGGAGGACAAGGGGCAATCAGCCCCAGCATTTT. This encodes CASSELGRTRGNQPQHF. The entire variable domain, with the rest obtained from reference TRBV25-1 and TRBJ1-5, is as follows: EADIYQTPRYLVIGTGKKITLECSQTMGHDKMYWYQQDPGMELHLIHYSYGVNSTEKGDLSSESTVSRIRTEHFPLTLESARPSHTSQYLCASSELGRTRGNQPQHFGDGTRLSIL.

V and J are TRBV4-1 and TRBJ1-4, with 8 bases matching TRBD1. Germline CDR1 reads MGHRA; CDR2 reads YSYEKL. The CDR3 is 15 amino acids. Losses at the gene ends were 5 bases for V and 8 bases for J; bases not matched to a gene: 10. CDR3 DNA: TGCGCCAGCAGCAAACAGGGGGATGGTGGAGAAAAACTGTTTTTT. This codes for CASSKQGDGGEKLFF.

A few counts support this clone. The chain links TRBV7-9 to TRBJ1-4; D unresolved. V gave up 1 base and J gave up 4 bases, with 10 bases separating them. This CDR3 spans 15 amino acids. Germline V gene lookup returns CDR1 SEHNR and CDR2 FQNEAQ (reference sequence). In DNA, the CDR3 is TGTGCCAGCAGCTTAGAGCGGGCTGGTAATGAAAAACTGTTTTTT. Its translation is CASSLERAGNEKLFF.

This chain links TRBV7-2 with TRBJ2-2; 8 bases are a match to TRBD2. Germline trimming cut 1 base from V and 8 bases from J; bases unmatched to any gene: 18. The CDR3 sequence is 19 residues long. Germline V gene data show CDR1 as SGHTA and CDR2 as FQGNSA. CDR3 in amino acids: CASSLDGLAGSPWGGELFF. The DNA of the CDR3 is TGTGCCAGCAGCTTAGACGGTCTAGCGGGCTCGCCCTGGGGGGGGGAGCTGTTTTTT. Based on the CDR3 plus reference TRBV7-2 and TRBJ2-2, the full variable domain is GAGVSQSPSNKVTEKGKDVELRCDPISGHTALYWYRQSLGQGLEFLIYFQGNSAPDKSGLPSDRFSAERTGGSVSTLTIQRTQQEDSAVYLCASSLDGLAGSPWGGELFFGEGSRLTVL.